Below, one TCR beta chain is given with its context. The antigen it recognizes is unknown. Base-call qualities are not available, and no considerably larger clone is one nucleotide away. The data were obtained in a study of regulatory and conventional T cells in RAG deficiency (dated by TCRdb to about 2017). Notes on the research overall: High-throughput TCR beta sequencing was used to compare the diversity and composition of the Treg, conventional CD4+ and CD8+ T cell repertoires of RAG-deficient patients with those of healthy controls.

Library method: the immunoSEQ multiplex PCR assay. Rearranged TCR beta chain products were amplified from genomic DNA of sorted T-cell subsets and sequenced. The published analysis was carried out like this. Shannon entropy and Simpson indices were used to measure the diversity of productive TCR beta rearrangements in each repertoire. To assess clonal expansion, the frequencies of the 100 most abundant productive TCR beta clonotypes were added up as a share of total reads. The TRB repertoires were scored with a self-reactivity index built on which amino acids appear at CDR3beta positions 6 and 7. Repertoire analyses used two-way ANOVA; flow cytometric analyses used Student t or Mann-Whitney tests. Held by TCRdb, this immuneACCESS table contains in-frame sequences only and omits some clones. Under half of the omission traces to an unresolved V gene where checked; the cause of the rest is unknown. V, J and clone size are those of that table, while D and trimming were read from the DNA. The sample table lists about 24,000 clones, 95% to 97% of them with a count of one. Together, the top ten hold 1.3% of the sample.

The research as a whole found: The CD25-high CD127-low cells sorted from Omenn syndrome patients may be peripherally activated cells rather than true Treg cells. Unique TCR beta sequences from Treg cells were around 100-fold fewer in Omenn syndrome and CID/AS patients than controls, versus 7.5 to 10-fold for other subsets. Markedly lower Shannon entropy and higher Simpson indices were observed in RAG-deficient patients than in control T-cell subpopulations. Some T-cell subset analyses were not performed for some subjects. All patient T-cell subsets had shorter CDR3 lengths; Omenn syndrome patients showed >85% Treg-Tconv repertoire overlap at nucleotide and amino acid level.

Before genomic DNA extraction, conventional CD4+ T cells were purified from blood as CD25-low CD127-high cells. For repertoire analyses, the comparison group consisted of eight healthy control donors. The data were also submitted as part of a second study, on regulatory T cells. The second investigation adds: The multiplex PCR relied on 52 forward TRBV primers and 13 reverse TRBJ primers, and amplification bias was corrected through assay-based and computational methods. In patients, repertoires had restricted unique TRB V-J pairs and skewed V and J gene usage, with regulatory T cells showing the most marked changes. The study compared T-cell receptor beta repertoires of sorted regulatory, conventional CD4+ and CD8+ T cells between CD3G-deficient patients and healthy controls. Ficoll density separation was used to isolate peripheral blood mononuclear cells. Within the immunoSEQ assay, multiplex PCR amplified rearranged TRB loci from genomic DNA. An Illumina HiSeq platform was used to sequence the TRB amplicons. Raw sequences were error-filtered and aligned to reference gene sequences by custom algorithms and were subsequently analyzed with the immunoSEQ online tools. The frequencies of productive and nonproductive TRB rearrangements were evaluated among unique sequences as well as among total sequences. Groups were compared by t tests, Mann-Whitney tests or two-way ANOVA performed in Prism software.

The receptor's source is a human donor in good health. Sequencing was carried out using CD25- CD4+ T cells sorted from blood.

At the DNA level, the sequence is TGTGCCAGCAGACGCGAAGGACTAGCGGGGGCCACAGATACGCAGTATTTT. It translates to CASRREGLAGATDTQYF. Recombination joined TRBV11-2 with TRBJ2-3; TRBD2 matches 13 bases in the middle. V is pruned by 6 bases and J by 2 bases, leaving 8 bases of the junction without a gene match. The CDR3 covers 17 residues, taking in both the cysteine and the phenylalanine. Of the read, only the CDR3 DNA is kept; its 51 bases are in frame from base 1. In the germline V gene, CDR1 corresponds to SGHAT and CDR2 to FQNNGV.